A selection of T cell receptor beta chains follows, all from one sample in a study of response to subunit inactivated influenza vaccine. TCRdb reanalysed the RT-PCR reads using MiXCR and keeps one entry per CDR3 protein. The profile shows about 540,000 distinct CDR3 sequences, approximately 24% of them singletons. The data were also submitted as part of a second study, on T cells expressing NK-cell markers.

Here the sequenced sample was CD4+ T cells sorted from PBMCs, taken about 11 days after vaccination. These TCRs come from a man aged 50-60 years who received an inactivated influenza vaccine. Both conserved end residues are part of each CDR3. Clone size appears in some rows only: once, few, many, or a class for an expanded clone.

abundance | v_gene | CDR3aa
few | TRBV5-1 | CASSMTVVSYNEQFF
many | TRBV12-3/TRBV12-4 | CASSWASGGPITGELFF
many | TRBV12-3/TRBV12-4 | CASTFGGYEQYF
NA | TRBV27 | CASSPYRTSGYDQYF
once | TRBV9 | CASSVRGPETQYF
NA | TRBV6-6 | CASSPGYADAIYF
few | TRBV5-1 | CASSSEDTIYF
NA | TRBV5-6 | CASSSRTGRATQYF
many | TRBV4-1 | CASSQVVRDRGMNTEAFF
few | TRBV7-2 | CASSLAGLEGYTF
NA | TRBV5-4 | CASSIPGLAGDEQYF
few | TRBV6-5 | CASSYSLSSGINYGYTF
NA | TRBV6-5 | CASSYAFGDSPLHF
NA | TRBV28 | CASSGSSGGSYEQYF
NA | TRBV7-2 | CASATVRGIQETQYF
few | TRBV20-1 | CSAGKLRNEQFF
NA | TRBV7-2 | CASSQGEVQPQHF
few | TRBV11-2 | CASSLPGLEYEQYF
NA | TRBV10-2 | CASGEVMQYF
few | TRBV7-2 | CASSLVGYTGELFF
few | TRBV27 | CASSLSLGERETQYF
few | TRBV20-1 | CSAGTSGARRTDTQYF
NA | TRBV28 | CASSLVWQGAYEQYF
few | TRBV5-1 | CASAQKGQGGNEQFF
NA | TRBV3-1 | CASSQVDGANVLTF
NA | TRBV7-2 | CASSLWISESSYEQYF
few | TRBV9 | CASSAGLAEETQYF
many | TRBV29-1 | CSVGTGLSLYEQYF
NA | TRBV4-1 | CASSQDSRGITGELFF
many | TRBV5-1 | CASSLVGTGKDEQYF